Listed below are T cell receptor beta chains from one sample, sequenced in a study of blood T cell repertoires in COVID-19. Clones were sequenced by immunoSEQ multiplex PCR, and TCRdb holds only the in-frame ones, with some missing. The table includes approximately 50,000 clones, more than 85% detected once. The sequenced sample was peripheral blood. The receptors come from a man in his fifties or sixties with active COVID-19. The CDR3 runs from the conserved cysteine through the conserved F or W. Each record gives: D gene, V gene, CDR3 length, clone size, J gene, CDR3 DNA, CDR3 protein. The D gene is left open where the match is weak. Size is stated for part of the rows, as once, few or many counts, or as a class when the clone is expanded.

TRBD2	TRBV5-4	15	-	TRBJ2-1	TGTGCCAGCAGCTTGGGACTAGCGTATCGCGATGAGCAGTTCTTC	CASSLGLAYRDEQFF
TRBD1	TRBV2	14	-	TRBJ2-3	TGTGCCAGCCGTCCCCCGGACAGGGTTTATACGCAGTATTTT	CASRPPDRVYTQYF
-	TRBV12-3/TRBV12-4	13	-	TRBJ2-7	TGTGCCAGCAGTTTAACCAGGGGCTACGAGCAGTACTTC	CASSLTRGYEQYF
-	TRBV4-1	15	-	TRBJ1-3	TGCGCCAGCAGCCGAAACCCCGGGGCTGGAAACACCATATATTTT	CASSRNPGAGNTIYF
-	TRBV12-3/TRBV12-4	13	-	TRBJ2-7	TGTGCCAGCAGTGCTAGTTCGAACTACGAGCAGTACTTC	CASSASSNYEQYF
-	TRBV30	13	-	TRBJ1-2	TGTGCCTGGAGTATTCAGGGCGTAAGTGGCTACACCTTC	CAWSIQGVSGYTF
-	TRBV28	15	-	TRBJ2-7	TGTGCCAGCAGGTCGGGGGGGACAGGGTACCACGAGCAGTACTTC	CASRSGGTGYHEQYF
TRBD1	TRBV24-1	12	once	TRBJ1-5	TGTGCCACTTGGGACAGGAATCAGCCCCAGCATTTT	CATWDRNQPQHF
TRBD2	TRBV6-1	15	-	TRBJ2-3	TGTGCCAGCAGTGAAGTAAGCGGGGGCACAGATACGCAGTATTTT	CASSEVSGGTDTQYF
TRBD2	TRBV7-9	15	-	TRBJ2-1	TGTGCCAGCAGCCGAATAGCGGGAGCCCCGGGTGAGCAGTTCTTC	CASSRIAGAPGEQFF
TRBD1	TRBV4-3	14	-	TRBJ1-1	TGCGCCAGCAGCCAAGGAACAGGGGACACTGAAGCTTTCTTT	CASSQGTGDTEAFF
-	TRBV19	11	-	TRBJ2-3	TGTGCCACCTCTAGGGGAGATACGCAGTATTTT	CATSRGDTQYF
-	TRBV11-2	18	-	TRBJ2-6	TGTGCCAGCAGCTCGTTGCGAGTGCAGGTAAACGGGGCCAACGTCCTGACTTTC	CASSSLRVQVNGANVLTF
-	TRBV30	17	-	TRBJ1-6	TGTGCCTGGACCCCCGCCGATCGGAGCTCCTATAATTCACCCCTCCACTTT	CAWTPADRSSYNSPLHF
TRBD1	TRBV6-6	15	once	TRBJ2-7	TGTGCCAGCAGTTCGCGGACAGGGCATTTCTACGAGCAGTACTTC	CASSSRTGHFYEQYF
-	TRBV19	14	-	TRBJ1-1	TGTGCCAGCCACCTAAGGGGCAGGAACACTGAAGCTTTCTTT	CASHLRGRNTEAFF
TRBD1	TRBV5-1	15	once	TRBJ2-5	TGCGCCAGCATGGTTTGGGGGACAGGGTTCGAGACCCAGTACTTC	CASMVWGTGFETQYF
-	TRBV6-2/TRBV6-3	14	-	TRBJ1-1	TGTGCCAGCAGTATCAGGGCTCAGAACACTGAAGCTTTCTTT	CASSIRAQNTEAFF
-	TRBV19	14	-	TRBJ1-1	TGTGCCAGTAGCGCGGACAGCCAACAGGCTGAAGCTTTCTTT	CASSADSQQAEAFF
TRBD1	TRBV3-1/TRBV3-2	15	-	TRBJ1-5	TGTGCCAGCAGCCCGGGACAGGGAAAAAATCAGCCCCAGCATTTT	CASSPGQGKNQPQHF
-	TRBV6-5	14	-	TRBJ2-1	TGTGCCAGCAGTTACCAGATTTCCCTAGGTGAGCAGTTCTTC	CASSYQISLGEQFF
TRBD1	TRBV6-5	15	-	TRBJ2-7	TGTGCCAGCAGTTACTCCGGGACAGGGGTCTACGAGCAGTACTTC	CASSYSGTGVYEQYF
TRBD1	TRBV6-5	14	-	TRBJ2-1	TGTGCCAGCCGGGACAGGGGGCGCTTGTATGAGCAGTTCTTC	CASRDRGRLYEQFF
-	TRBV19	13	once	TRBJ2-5	TGTGCCAGTAGATCCGGTCCAACCGGGACCCAGTACTTC	CASRSGPTGTQYF
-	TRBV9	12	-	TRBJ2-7	TGTGCCAGCAGCCCCACAGGGCACGAGCAGTACTTC	CASSPTGHEQYF
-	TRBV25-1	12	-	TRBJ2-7	TGTGCCAGCAGTGAACAGGGATACGAGCAGTACTTC	CASSEQGYEQYF
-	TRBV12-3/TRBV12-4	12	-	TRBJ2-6	TGTGCCACCTACTCTGGGGCCAACGTCCTGACTTTC	CATYSGANVLTF
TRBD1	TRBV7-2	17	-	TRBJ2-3	TGTGCCAGCAGCCACCCCCCGGGGACAGGGCTCACAGATACGCAGTATTTT	CASSHPPGTGLTDTQYF
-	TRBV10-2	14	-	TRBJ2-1	TGCGCCAGCAAGGAGGGGTTCTCCTACAATGAGCAGTTCTTC	CASKEGFSYNEQFF
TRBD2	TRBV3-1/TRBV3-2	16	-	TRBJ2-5	TGTGCCAGCAGGCGTAGCTGGGGGGGGGTCGGTGAGACCCAGTACTTC	CASRRSWGGVGETQYF
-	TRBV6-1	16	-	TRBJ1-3	TGTGCCAGCAGTGAACTGGCAGTAAGCTCTGGAAACACCATATATTTT	CASSELAVSSGNTIYF
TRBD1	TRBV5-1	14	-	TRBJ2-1	TGCGCCAGCAGCGTCGGGACAGTTCTCGATGAGCAGTTCTTC	CASSVGTVLDEQFF
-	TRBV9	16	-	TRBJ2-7	TGTGCCAGCAGCGTTTTCTCCGGGAGCACCGTGGGCGAGCAGTACTTC	CASSVFSGSTVGEQYF
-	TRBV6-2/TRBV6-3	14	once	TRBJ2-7	TGTGCCAGCAGTTACGGGCAGGGACACTACGAGCAGTACTTC	CASSYGQGHYEQYF
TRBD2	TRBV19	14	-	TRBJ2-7	TGTGCCAGTAGCCCAGGGACTAGACAGTACGAGCAGTACTTC	CASSPGTRQYEQYF
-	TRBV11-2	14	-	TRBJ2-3	TGTGCCAGCAGCTTAGCTGGCAGGGGAGATACGCAGTATTTT	CASSLAGRGDTQYF
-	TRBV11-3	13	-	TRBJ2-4	TGTGCCAGCAGTCGAACCTACCGGGACACGGACAACTTC	CASSRTYRDTDNF
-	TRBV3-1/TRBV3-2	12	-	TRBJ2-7	TGTGCCAGCAGCCAAGTTGACACCGAGCAGTACTTC	CASSQVDTEQYF
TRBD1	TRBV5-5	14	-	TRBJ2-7	TGTGCCAGCAGCAAGACAGGGGGCGGCAACGAGCAGTACTTC	CASSKTGGGNEQYF
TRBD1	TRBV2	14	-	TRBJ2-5	TGTGCCAGCAGGGCAGACAGGGTTCCAGAGACCCAGTACTTC	CASRADRVPETQYF